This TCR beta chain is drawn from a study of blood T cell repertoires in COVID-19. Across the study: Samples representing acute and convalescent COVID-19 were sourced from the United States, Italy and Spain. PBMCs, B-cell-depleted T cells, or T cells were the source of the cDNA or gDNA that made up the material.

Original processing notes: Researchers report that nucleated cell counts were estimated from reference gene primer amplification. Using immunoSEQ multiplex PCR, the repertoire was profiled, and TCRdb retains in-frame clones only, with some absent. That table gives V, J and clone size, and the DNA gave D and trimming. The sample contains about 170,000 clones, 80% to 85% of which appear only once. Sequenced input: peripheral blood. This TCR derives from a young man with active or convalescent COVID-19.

CDR3 sequence reads: CASSPHNPIQPQHF. The CDR3, as DNA: TGTGCCAGCAGTCCTCACAATCCCATTCAGCCCCAGCATTTT. This chain links TRBV27 with TRBJ1-5; D is undetermined. V was cut by 5 bases and J by 6 bases, with 14 bases left in between. The CDR3 totals 14 residues. Germline V lookup: CDR1 MNHEY, CDR2 SMNVEV (reference sequence).